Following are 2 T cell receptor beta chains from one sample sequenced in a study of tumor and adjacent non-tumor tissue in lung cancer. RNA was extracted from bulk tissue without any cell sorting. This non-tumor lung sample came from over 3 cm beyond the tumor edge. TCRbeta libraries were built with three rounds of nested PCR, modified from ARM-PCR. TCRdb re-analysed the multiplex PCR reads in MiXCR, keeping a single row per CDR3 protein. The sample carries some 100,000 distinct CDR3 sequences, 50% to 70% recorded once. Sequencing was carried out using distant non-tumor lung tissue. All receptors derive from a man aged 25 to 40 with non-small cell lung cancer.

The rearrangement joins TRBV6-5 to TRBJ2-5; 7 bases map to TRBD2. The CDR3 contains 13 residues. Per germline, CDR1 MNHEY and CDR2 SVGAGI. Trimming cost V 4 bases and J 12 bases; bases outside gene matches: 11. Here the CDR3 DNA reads TGTGCCAGCAGTTGGGACGGGGAGGGGATCAAGTACTTC. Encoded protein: CASSWDGEGIKYF.

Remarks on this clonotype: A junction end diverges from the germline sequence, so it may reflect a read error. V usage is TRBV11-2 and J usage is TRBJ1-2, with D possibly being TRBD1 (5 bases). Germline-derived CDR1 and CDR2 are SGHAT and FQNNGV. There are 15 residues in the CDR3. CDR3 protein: CASSFTIGAGNGYTF. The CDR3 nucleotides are TGTGCCAGCAGCTTTACCATAGGGGCAGGGAATGGATACACCTTC.